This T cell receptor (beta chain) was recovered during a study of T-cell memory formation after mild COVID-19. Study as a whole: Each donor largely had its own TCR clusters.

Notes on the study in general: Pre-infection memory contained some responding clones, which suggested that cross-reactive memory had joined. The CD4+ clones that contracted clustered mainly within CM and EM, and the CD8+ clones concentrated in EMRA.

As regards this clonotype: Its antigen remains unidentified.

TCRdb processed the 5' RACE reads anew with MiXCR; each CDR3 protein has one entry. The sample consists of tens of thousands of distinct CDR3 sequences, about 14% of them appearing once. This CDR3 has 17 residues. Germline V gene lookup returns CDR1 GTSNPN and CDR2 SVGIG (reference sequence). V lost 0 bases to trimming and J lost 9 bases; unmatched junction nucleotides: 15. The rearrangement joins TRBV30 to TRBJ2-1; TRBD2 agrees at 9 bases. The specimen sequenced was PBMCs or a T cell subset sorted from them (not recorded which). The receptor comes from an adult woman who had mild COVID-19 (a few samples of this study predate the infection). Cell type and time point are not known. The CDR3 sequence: CAWSVSRASGNGLEQFF. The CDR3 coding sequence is TGTGCCTGGAGTGTCAGTAGGGCTAGCGGGAATGGTCTTGAGCAGTTCTTC.